The 7 T cell receptor beta chains in this list originate from one sample, sequenced in a study of blood T cell repertoires in COVID-19. Assay used: immunoSEQ multiplex PCR; TCRdb lists only in-frame clones, some missing. The sample has some 390,000 clones, approximately 92% seen once. Sample: PBMCs or T cells enriched from blood (not recorded which). These TCRs come from a man aged 25-45 years who had recovered from COVID-19.

The chain combines TRBV28 with TRBJ2-1; 12 nucleotides agree with TRBD2. Germline assignment: CDR1 MDHEN and CDR2 SYDVKM. V shed 5 bases and J 8 bases; nucleotides not matched to a gene: 7. This CDR3 is 15 amino acids long. In DNA form, the CDR3 reads TGTGCCAGCAGTCCGACTAGCGGGAGTTTCTATGAGCAGTTCTTC. Translated, it gives CASSPTSGSFYEQFF.

The gene calls are TRBV11-2 and TRBJ1-6, with TRBD1 matching 10 bases. V was clipped by 0 bases and J by 10 bases; unmatched bases: 6. The CDR3 has 16 amino acids. The germline V gene encodes CDR1 SGHAT and CDR2 FQNNGV. CDR3 sequence (DNA): TGTGCCAGCAGCTTAGAAACGGGACAGGGGAGCTCACCCCTCCACTTT. It specifies CASSLETGQGSSPLHF.

The gene calls are TRBV6-2 or TRBV6-3 and TRBJ2-3, with TRBD2 identical over 10 bases. The CDR3 is made up of 18 amino acids. V lost 2 bases, J lost 2 bases, and 10 bases stayed unmatched. Germline V CDR1 and CDR2: MNHEY, SVGEGT. The CDR3 reads CASSYQNSGRSYTDTQYF. CDR3 coding DNA: TGTGCCAGCAGTTACCAAAATAGCGGGAGGTCCTACACAGATACGCAGTATTTT.

This chain links TRBV2 with TRBJ2-7; TRBD1 aligns across 7 bases. After removal of 6 bases from V and 6 bases from J, the junction contained 5 bases not matched to a gene. The CDR3 is 12 amino acids. Germline CDR1 is SNHLY and CDR2 is FYNNEI. CDR3 protein: CASSAWTGEQYF. CDR3 bases: TGTGCCAGCAGCGCCTGGACAGGCGAGCAGTACTTC.

For the CDR3, the DNA is TGTGCCAGCAGTTGGCAATTCGGACAGGGCTATGGCTACACCTTC. Translated: CASSWQFGQGYGYTF. This sequence joins TRBV6-5 and TRBJ1-2; 8 bases fit TRBD1. The germline V gene has CDR1 MNHEY and CDR2 SVGAGI. This CDR3 has 15 amino acids. J was trimmed by 4 bases and V by 4 bases; bases with no gene match: 8.

The V call is TRBV30, the J call TRBJ2-7, with 10 nucleotides matching TRBD2. The V segment lost 3 bases and the J segment 2 bases; nucleotides outside the gene matches: 4. The CDR3 spans 14 residues. Looked up from germline, CDR1 is GTSNPN and CDR2 is SVGIG (reference sequence). The CDR3 sequence is CAWRSGRATYEQYF. The CDR3 bases are TGTGCCTGGAGGAGCGGGAGGGCCACCTACGAGCAGTACTTC.

The chain combines TRBV5-1 with TRBJ2-3; 8 bases agree with TRBD2. Unmatched junction bases numbered 3, after V lost 0 bases and J lost 3 bases. The germline V gene has CDR1 SGHRS and CDR2 YFSETQ. This CDR3 has 15 residues. The CDR3 here is CASSLVAGGTDTQYF. The CDR3 DNA sequence: TGCGCCAGCAGCTTGGTCGCGGGAGGAACAGATACGCAGTATTTT.